This T cell receptor (beta chain) appears in the sequencing data of a study of shared clonotypes between healthy human individuals. As for this clone: Its antigen is still unknown.

Repertoires were generated with immunoSEQ multiplex PCR, while TCRdb's copy carries only in-frame clones and drops some. Among millions of clones, roughly 96% were seen once, and the ten largest hold 0.13%. Study results and caveats: Larger richness was generally estimated for naive than memory subsets. Generation of non-shared clonotypes was less probable than generation of clonotypes shared by all four donors.

This CDR3 has 15 residues. Per the germline V gene, CDR1 is MDHEN and CDR2 is SYDVKM. The V segment lost 10 bases and the J segment 7 bases; nucleotides outside the gene matches: 18. The clonotype originates from a man in his late teens or twenties in good health. This rearrangement joins TRBV28 to TRBJ1-2; 7 positions match TRBD1. The sequenced material came from naive CD4+ T cells sorted from blood. Sample subset: CD45RA+ positively selected. The CDR3 loop reads CAIGTALNANGGYTF. The CDR3 nucleotides read TGTGCCATAGGGACAGCCCTCAACGCCAATGGTGGCTACACCTTC.